These 16 T cell receptor beta chains share one sample of origin, sequenced in a study of human T cells and chemical hapten exposure. Time point meaning: pre-sensitization, week 0. Described treatment: therapeutic diphenylcyclopropenone sensitization with weekly scalp DPC. MiXCR, run by TCRdb on the RACE reads, gives a single entry per CDR3 protein. This sample carries 35,000 to 45,000 distinct CDR3 sequences, around 11% of them seen once, and the ten largest clones take roughly 5.7%. The material was whole blood, obtained in connection with sensitization to the hapten diphenylcyclopropenone (DPC). These receptors all come from a woman aged 25 to 39 with alopecia areata. Some clones in this sample may be carry-over from other donors' samples.

This clonotype was recorded many times. CDR3 protein: CASSFDTNSGNTIYF. The CDR3, as DNA: TGTGCCAGCAGCTTTGACACTAACTCTGGAAACACCATATATTTT. The V call is TRBV9, the J call TRBJ1-3, with D unresolved. The CDR3 is 15 amino acids. Germline lookup yields CDR1 SGDLS and CDR2 YYNGEE. The V end was cut by 4 bases, the J end by 0 bases, with 11 bases between.

The chain couples TRBV5-1 to TRBJ1-1; D is perhaps TRBD1 (5 bases). The CDR3 is 14 amino acids. Germline assignment: CDR1 SGHRS and CDR2 YFSETQ. V lost 4 bases, J lost 5 bases, and 15 bases lay in between. The CDR3, as DNA: TGCGCCAGCAGCCAAGACTCAGGGTTGACTGAAGCTTTCTTT. Translation: CASSQDSGLTEAFF. The whole variable domain, remainder taken from reference TRBV5-1 and TRBJ1-1, is KAGVTQTPRYLIKTRGQQVTLSCSPISGHRSVSWYQQTPGQGLQFLFEYFSETQRNKGNFPGRFSGRQFSNSRSEMNVSTLELGDSALYLCASSQDSGLTEAFFGQGTRLTVV.

This clonotype was seen a single time. The CDR3 reads CASSLGDSYQPQHF. In nucleotides, the CDR3 is TGTGCCAGCAGCTTAGGGGATAGTTATCAGCCCCAGCATTTT. The chain links TRBV7-8 to TRBJ1-5, with D unresolved. The CDR3 extends over 14 amino acids. CDR1 is SGHVS and CDR2 is FQNEAQ in the germline V gene. Trimming took off 1 base at V and 5 bases at J, with 9 bases between the two ends.

This clonotype has just a few counts. V usage is TRBV27 and J usage is TRBJ2-7; tentative D call: TRBD2 (5 bases). V lost 2 bases and J lost 2, with 13 bases in between. CDR3 length: 15 residues. The germline gives CDR1 MNHEY, CDR2 SMNVEV (reference sequence). The CDR3 region is CASSLRGPLTYEQYF. The CDR3 bases are TGTGCCAGCAGTTTACGGGGTCCCCTAACCTACGAGCAGTACTTC.

The rearrangement links TRBV4-2 to TRBJ2-7, with 8 positions matching TRBD2. CDR1 LGHNA and CDR2 YNFKEQ come from the germline V gene. The CDR3 consists of 16 residues. V trimming: 1 base; J trimming: 2 bases; junction bases outside the gene matches: 7. The CDR3 DNA reads TGTGCCAGCAGCCAAGTTGGGCTAGCGGGCGCCTACGAGCAGTACTTC. It yields the protein CASSQVGLAGAYEQYF.

The sample holds a few counts of this clonotype. V usage is TRBV3-1 and J usage is TRBJ2-3; TRBD2 aligns across 15 bases. The CDR3 is 18 residues long. The junction had 11 bases not matched to a gene; V was cut back by 4 bases and J by 6 bases. The germline gives CDR1 LGHDT, CDR2 YNNKEL (reference sequence). The CDR3 DNA sequence: TGTGCCAGCAGCCCCCCCGGACTAGCGGGAGGGCCACCCGATACGCAGTATTTT. This translates into CASSPPGLAGGPPDTQYF.

Notes on this clonotype: A much larger clone differs by one base, so this may be a read error. The chain has TRBV19 and TRBJ2-1; 8 nucleotides line up with TRBD1. Germline V lookup: CDR1 LNHDA, CDR2 SQIVND (reference sequence). This CDR3 region has 22 residues. The CDR3 sequence: CASSLDPWIQGVEDLSYNEQFF. CDR3 DNA sequence: TGTGCCAGTAGTTTAGATCCTTGGATACAGGGGGTCGAAGATCTGTCCTACAATGAGCAGTTCTTC.

This clonotype was found a few times. The chain combines TRBV10-3 with TRBJ2-1; D is unresolved. The V gene lost 0 bases and the J gene lost 6 bases, with 9 bases spanning the gap. The CDR3 is made up of 14 amino acids. Germline values: CDR1 ENHRY, CDR2 SYGVKD. The chain's CDR3 is CAISESTLGNEQFF. The CDR3 nucleotides read TGTGCCATCAGTGAGTCGACGCTGGGCAATGAGCAGTTCTTC.

This clonotype was recorded at least ten times. V usage is TRBV11-3 and J usage is TRBJ2-7, with D unclear. The germline CDR1 and CDR2 sequences are SGHNT and YENEEA. The CDR3 length is 15 residues. The V end was cut by 1 base, the J end by 5 bases, with 15 bases between. Here the CDR3 DNA reads TGTGCCAGCAGCTTAGGCGGCCCAGCTGCGGACGAGCAGTACTTC. Protein sequence: CASSLGGPAADEQYF. The full variable domain, with the rest looked up from reference TRBV11-3 and TRBJ2-7, is EAGVVQSPRYKIIEKKQPVAFWCNPISGHNTLYWYLQNLGQGPELLIRYENEEAVDDSQLPKDRFSAERLKGVDSTLKIQPAELGDSAVYLCASSLGGPAADEQYFGPGTRLTVT.

This clonotype was picked up a small number of times. This CDR3 reads CSARWTGDSPLHF. The CDR3 DNA reads as TGCAGTGCTAGATGGACGGGGGATTCACCCCTCCACTTT. The rearrangement joins TRBV20-1 to TRBJ1-6, with a tentative D call TRBD1 (5 bases). Trimming cost V 2 bases and J 8 bases, with 10 bases left between them. The germline gives CDR1 DFQATT, CDR2 SNEGSKA (reference sequence). CDR3 length: 13 amino acids.

This clonotype has only a few counts. V is TRBV12-3 or TRBV12-4 and J is TRBJ2-1, with 9 bases lining up with TRBD2. The trim removed 5 bases at V and 4 bases at J, leaving 9 bases unmatched. The CDR3 contains 16 residues. Here the CDR3 DNA reads TGTGCCAGCAGTCGCGAGGCGGGGGGGCTGTACAATGAGCAGTTCTTC. It yields the protein CASSREAGGLYNEQFF.

V gene TRBV29-1 combines with J gene TRBJ2-7; a weak D match, TRBD1 (6 bases). The germline gives CDR1 SQVTM, CDR2 ANQGSEA. Deletions cut 7 bases from V and 1 base from J, with 11 bases between. CDR3 length: 12 amino acids. CDR3 DNA sequence: TGCAGCGGTCAACAGGGTTCCTACGAGCAGTACTTC. This encodes CSGQQGSYEQYF.

This clonotype was counted many times. This chain joins TRBV2 and TRBJ2-3, with 11 bases aligning to TRBD1. The CDR3 extends over 15 amino acids. V trimming: 6 bases; J trimming: 1 base; junction bases outside the gene matches: 3. CDR1 is SNHLY, CDR2 FYNNEI, per germline. CDR3 protein: CASSGQGAGTDTQYF. CDR3 coding DNA: TGTGCCAGCAGCGGACAGGGGGCGGGCACAGATACGCAGTATTTT.

The rearrangement joins TRBV29-1 to TRBJ1-5, with 7 nucleotides matching TRBD1. Germline values: CDR1 SQVTM, CDR2 ANQGSEA. This CDR3 has 14 amino acids. J gave up 0 bases and V 4 bases, and 3 bases lay outside the gene matches. CDR3 region: CSVGGQNSNQPQHF. The CDR3 DNA reads TGCAGCGTTGGGGGACAGAATAGCAATCAGCCCCAGCATTTT.

Many counts were recorded for this clonotype. The CDR3 is CASSKLAESSYNEQFF. The CDR3 nucleotides read TGCGCCAGCAGCAAGTTAGCGGAAAGCTCCTACAATGAGCAGTTCTTC. The chain recombines TRBV4-3 with TRBJ2-1; a possible D gene is TRBD2 (6 bases). The V gene lost 5 bases and the J gene lost 0 bases, with 14 bases spanning the gap. Germline CDR1 is LGHNA and CDR2 is YSLEER. The CDR3 contains 16 residues.

This clonotype was detected only a few times. The V gene is TRBV4-3, the J gene TRBJ1-2; D gene uncertain. Trimming took off 0 bases at V and 5 bases at J, with 4 bases between the two ends. The CDR3 runs 12 residues. CDR1 and CDR2 (germline): LGHNA, YSLEER. CDR3 sequence (DNA): TGCGCCAGCAGCCAAGACAATTATGGCTACACCTTC. Translating it yields CASSQDNYGYTF.